This T cell receptor beta chain stems from a study of blood T cell repertoires in COVID-19. Study-wide context: Sources were T cells, B-cell-depleted T cells, or PBMCs; the material itself was cDNA or gDNA.

Germline CDR1 SGDLS, CDR2 YYNGEE. The CDR3 length is 16 residues. The germline V and J ends were trimmed by 0 bases and 0 bases, with 12 bases remaining between them. Per the authors' pipeline: Amplification of reference gene primers provided the estimated nucleated cell counts. Only in-frame clones appear in the TCRdb table, and some are missing; sequencing was by immunoSEQ multiplex PCR. V and J calls and clone size are given by that table; D and trimming were obtained from the DNA. In the table there are some 270,000 clones, more than 80% of which are singletons. Study members were between about 18 and 90 years old and lived in 20 to 30 US regions. Clinical history as reported by participants underpinned cohort assignment.

The V call is TRBV9, the J call TRBJ1-2; perhaps TRBD1 as D (5 bases). Source material: PBMCs or T cells enriched from blood (not recorded which). The TCR sequence derives from a woman aged 25-40 years with acute COVID-19. CDR3 amino acids: CASSVGVTASNYGYTF. CDR3 nucleotides: TGTGCCAGCAGCGTAGGGGTGACAGCGTCTAACTATGGCTACACCTTC.